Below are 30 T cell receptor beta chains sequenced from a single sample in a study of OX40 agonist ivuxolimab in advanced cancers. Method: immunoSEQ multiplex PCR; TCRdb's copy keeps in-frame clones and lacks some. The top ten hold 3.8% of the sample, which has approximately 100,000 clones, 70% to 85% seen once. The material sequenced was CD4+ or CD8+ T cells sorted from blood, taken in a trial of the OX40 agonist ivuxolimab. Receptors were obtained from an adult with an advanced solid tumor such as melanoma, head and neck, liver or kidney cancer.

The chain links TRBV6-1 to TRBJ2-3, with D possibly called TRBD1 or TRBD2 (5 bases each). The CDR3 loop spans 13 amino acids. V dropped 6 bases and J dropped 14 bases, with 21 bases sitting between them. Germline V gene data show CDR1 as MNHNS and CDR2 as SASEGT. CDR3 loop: CASRSIRDRHWYF. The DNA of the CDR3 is TGTGCCAGCAGATCAATCCGGGACCGCCATTGGTATTTT.

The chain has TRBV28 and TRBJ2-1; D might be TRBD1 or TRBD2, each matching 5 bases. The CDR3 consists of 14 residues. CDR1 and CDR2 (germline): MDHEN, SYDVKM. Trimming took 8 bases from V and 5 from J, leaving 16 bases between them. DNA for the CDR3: TGTGCCAGCCGCGTCGGGACCAATAACAATGAGCAGTTCTTC. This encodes CASRVGTNNNEQFF.

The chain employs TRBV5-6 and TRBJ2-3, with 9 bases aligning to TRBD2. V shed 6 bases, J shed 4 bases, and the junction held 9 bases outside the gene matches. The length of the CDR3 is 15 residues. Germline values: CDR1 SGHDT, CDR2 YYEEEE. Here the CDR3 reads CASKLWAGGADTQYF. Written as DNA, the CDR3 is TGTGCCAGCAAACTGTGGGCGGGAGGGGCAGATACGCAGTATTTT.

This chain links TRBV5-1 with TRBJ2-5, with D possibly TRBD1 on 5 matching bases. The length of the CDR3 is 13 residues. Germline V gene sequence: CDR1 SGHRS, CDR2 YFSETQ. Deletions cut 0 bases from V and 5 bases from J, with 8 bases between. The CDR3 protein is CASSLGRGETQYF. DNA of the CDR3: TGCGCCAGCAGCTTGGGTAGGGGTGAGACCCAGTACTTC.

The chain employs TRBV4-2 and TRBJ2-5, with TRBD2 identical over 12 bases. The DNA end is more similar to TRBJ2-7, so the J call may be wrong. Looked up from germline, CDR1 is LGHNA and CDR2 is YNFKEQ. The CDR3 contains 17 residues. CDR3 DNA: TGTGCCAGCAGCCAAAGGGGTGGACTAGCGGGAACCTACGAGCAGTACTTC. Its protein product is CASSQRGGLAGTYEQYF.

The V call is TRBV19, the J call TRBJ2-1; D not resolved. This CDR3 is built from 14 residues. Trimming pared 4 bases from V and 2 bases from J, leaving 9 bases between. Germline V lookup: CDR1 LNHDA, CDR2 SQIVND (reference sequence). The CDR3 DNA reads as TGTGCCAGTAGTAGCGGATTCGCCTACAATGAGCAGTTCTTC. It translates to CASSSGFAYNEQFF.

CDR3 sequence (DNA): TGTGCCAGCAGCTCCCCCGGGACGTACAGGAGGGCCGGGGTAGTTGAGCAGTTCTTC. Amino acid sequence: CASSSPGTYRRAGVVEQFF. The V call is TRBV7-9, the J call TRBJ2-1; D perhaps matches TRBD2 (6 bases). The ends were cut back, 4 bases at V and 9 bases at J, with 31 bases in the middle. The CDR3 loop spans 19 amino acids. Germline V CDR1 and CDR2: SEHNR, FQNEAQ (reference sequence).

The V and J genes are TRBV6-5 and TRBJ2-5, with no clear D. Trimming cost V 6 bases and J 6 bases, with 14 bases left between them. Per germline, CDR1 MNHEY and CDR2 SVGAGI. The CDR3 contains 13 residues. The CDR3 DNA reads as TGTGCCAGCAGCGTGGAAGGGTTGAAGACCCAGTACTTC. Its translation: CASSVEGLKTQYF.

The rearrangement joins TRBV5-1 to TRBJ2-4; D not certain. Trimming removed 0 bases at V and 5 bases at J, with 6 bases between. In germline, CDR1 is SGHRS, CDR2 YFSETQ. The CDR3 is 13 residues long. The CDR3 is CASSLEEENIQYF. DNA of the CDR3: TGCGCCAGCAGCTTGGAAGAGGAAAACATTCAGTACTTC.

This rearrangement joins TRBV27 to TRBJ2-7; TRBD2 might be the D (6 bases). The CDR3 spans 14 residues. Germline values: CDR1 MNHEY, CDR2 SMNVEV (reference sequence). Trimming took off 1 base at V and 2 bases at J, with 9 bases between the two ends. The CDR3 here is CASSLFSGAYEQYF. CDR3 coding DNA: TGTGCCAGCAGTTTATTTAGCGGAGCCTACGAGCAGTACTTC.

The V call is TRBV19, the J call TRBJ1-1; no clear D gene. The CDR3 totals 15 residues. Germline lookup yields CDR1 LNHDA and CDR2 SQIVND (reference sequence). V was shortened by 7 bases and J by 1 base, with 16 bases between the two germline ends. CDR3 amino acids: CASTHEWSRNTEAFF. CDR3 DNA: TGTGCCAGTACCCACGAGTGGAGTCGGAACACTGAAGCTTTCTTT. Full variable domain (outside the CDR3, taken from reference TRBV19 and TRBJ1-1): DGGITQSPKYLFRKEGQNVTLSCEQNLNHDAMYWYRQDPGQGLRLIYYSQIVNDFQKGDIAEGYSVSREKKESFPLTVTSAQKNPTAFYLCASTHEWSRNTEAFFGQGTRLTVV.

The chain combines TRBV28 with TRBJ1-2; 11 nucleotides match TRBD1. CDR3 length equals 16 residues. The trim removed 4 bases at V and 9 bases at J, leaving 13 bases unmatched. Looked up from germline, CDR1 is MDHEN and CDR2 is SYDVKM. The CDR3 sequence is CASSSPGQGARGSYTF. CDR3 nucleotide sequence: TGTGCCAGCAGTTCCCCAGGACAGGGGGCTCGGGGGAGCTACACCTTC.

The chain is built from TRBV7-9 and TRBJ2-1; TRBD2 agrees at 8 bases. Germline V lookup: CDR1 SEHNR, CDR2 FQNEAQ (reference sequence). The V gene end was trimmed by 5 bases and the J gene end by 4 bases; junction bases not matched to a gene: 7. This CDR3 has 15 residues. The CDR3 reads CASSRLRGGYNEQFF. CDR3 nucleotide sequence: TGTGCCAGCAGCAGACTTCGCGGGGGGTACAATGAGCAGTTCTTC. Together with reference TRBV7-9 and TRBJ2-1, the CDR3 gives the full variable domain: DTGVSQNPRHKITKRGQNVTFRCDPISEHNRLYWYRQTLGQGPEFLTYFQNEAQLEKSRLLSDRFSAERPKGSFSTLEIQRTEQGDSAMYLCASSRLRGGYNEQFFGPGTRLTVL.

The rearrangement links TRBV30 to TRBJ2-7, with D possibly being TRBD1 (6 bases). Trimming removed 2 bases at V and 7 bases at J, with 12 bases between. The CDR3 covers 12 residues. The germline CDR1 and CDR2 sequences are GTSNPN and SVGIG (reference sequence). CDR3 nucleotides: TGTGCCTGGAGTCCCACCGGACAGGAGCAGTACTTC. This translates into CAWSPTGQEQYF.

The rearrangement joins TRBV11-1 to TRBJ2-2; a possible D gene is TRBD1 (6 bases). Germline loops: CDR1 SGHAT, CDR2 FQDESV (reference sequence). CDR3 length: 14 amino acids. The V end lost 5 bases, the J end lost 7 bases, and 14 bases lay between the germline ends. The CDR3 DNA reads TGTGCCAGCAGCCCCGCACGGGACATCGGGGAGCTGTTTTTT. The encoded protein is CASSPARDIGELFF.

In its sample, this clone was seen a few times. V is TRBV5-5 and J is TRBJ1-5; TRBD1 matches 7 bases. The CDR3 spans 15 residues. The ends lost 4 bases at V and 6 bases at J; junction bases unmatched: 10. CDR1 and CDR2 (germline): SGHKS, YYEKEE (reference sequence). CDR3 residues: CASSKTGLGVQPQHF. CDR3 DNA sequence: TGTGCCAGCAGCAAGACAGGGTTAGGAGTTCAGCCCCAGCATTTT. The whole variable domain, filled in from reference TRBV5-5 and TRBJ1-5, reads DAGVTQSPTHLIKTRGQQVTLRCSPISGHKSVSWYQQVLGQGPQFIFQYYEKEERGRGNFPDRFSARQFPNYSSELNVNALLLGDSALYLCASSKTGLGVQPQHFGDGTRLSIL.

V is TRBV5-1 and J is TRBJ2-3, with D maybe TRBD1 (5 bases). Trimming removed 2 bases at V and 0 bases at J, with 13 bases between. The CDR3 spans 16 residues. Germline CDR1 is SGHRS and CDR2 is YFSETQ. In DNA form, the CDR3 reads TGCGCCAGCAGCTTTAAGGGGCCAGGTAGCACAGATACGCAGTATTTT. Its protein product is CASSFKGPGSTDTQYF.

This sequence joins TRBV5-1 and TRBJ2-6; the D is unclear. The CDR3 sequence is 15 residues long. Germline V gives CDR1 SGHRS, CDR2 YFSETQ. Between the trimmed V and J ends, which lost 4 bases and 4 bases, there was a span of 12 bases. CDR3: CASSVAPLGANVLTF. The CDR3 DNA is TGCGCCAGCAGCGTGGCCCCACTGGGGGCCAACGTCCTGACTTTC.

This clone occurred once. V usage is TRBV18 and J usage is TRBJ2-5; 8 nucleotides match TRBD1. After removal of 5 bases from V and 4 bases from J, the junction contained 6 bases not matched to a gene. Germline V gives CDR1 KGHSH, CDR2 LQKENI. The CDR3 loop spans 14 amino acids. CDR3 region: CASSSGQGGETQYF. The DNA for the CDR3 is TGTGCCAGCTCATCCGGACAGGGTGGAGAGACCCAGTACTTC. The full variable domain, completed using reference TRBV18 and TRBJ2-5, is NAGVMQNPRHLVRRRGQEARLRCSPMKGHSHVYWYRQLPEEGLKFMVYLQKENIIDESGMPKERFSAEFPKEGPSILRIQQVVRGDSAAYFCASSSGQGGETQYFGPGTRLLVL.

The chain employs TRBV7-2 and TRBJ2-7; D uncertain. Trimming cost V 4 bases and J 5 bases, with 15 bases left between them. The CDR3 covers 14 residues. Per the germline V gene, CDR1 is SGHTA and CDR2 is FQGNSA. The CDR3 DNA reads TGTGCCAGCAGCTCCCGGAGTTCCCAGAACGAGCAGTACTTC. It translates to CASSSRSSQNEQYF.

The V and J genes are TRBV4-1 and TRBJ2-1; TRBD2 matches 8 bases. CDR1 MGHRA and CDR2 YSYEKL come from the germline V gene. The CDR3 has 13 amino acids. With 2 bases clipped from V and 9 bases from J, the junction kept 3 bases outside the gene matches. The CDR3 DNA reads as TGCGCCAGCAGCCAAAGCGGGAGAACTGAGCAGTTCTTC. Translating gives CASSQSGRTEQFF.

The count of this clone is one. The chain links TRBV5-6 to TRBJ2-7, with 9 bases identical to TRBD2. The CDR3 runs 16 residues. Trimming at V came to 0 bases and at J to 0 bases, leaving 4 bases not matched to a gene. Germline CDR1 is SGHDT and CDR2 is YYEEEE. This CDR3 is CASSLGVSGGSYEQYF. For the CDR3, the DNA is TGTGCCAGCAGCTTGGGTGTTAGCGGGGGCTCCTACGAGCAGTACTTC. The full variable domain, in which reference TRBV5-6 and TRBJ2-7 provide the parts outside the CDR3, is DAGVTQSPTHLIKTRGQQVTLRCSPKSGHDTVSWYQQALGQGPQFIFQYYEEEERQRGNFPDRFSGHQFPNYSSELNVNALLLGDSALYLCASSLGVSGGSYEQYFGPGTRLTVT.

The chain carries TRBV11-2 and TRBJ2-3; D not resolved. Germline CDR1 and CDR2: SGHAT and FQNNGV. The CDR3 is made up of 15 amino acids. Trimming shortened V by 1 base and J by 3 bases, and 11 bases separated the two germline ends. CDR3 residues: CASSLGPGYTDTQYF. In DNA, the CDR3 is TGTGCCAGCAGCTTAGGACCAGGATATACAGATACGCAGTATTTT.

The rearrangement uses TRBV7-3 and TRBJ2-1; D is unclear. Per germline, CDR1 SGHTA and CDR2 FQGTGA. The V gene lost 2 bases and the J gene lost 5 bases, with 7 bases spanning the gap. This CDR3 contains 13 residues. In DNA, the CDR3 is TGTGCCAGCAGCTTAGACCCAAACAATGAGCAGTTCTTC. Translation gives CASSLDPNNEQFF.

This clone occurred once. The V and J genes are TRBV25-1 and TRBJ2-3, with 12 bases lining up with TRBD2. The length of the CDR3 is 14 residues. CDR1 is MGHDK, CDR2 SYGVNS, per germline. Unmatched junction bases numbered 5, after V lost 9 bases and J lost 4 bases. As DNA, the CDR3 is TGTGCCAGTGGGAGACTAGCGGGAGCAGATACGCAGTATTTT. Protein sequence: CASGRLAGADTQYF.

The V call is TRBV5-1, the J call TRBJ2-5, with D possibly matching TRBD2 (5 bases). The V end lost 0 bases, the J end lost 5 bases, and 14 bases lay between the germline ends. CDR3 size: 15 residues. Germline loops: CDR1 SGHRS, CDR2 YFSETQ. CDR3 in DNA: TGCGCCAGCAGCTTGGCGCGTTCAACGGGGGAGACCCAGTACTTC. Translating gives CASSLARSTGETQYF. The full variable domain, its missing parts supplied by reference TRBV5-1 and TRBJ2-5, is KAGVTQTPRYLIKTRGQQVTLSCSPISGHRSVSWYQQTPGQGLQFLFEYFSETQRNKGNFPGRFSGRQFSNSRSEMNVSTLELGDSALYLCASSLARSTGETQYFGPGTRLLVL.

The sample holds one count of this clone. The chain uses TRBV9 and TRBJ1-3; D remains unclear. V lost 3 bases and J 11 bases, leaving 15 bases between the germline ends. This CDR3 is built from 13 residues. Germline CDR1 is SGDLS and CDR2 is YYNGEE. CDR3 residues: CASSGLTWVSIYF. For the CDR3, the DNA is TGTGCCAGCAGCGGACTAACATGGGTTTCCATATATTTT.

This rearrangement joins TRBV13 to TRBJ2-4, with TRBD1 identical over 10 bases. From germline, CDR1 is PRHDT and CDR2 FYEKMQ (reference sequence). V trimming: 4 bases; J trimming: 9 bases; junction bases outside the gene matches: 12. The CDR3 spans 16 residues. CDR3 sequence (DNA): TGTGCCAGCAGCTCTCCGGGGGACAGGGGTTTGGGCATTCAGTACTTC. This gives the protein CASSSPGDRGLGIQYF.

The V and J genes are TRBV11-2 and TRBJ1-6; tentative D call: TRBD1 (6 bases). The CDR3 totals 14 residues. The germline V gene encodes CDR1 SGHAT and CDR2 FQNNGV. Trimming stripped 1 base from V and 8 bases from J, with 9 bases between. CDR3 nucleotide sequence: TGTGCCAGCAGCTTAGCAGGGGAAGATTCACCCCTCCACTTT. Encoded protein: CASSLAGEDSPLHF.

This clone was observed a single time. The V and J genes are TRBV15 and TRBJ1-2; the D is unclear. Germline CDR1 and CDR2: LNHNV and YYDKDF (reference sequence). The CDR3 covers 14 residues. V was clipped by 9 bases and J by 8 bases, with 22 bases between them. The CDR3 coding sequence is TGTGCCACGAAAGAAGGCCCCTCATCCCTGGGCTACACCTTC. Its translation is CATKEGPSSLGYTF.